These 20 T cell receptor beta chains were sequenced from one sample in a study of T cell responses to AZD1222 COVID-19 vaccine. The table came from immunoSEQ multiplex PCR; TCRdb's copy has only in-frame clones and leaves some out. The sample contains about 130,000 clones, about 92% of which appear only once. The source material was peripheral blood, sampled on day 0 of MenACWY control vaccination. The receptors shown here come from an adult in good health.

On this clone: One end of the junction fails to match germline, which may point to a read error. V gene TRBV5-1 combines with J gene TRBJ2-2; TRBD2 might be the D (5 bases). CDR3 length: 15 amino acids. In germline, CDR1 is SGHRS, CDR2 YFSETQ. CDR3 coding DNA: TGCGCCAGCAGCAAAACGGACGGGAACGCCGGGGAGCTGTTTTTT. Translating it yields CASSKTDGNAGELFF.

The V call is TRBV7-9, the J call TRBJ2-5, with a weak D call TRBD1 (5 bases). V gave up 3 bases and J gave up 1 base, with 12 bases separating them. The CDR3 loop spans 15 amino acids. From germline, CDR1 is SEHNR and CDR2 FQNEAQ (reference sequence). CDR3 DNA: TGTGCCAGCAGCTTTTTAATGGGGCTCCAAGAGACCCAGTACTTC. Residues: CASSFLMGLQETQYF.

CDR3 nucleotides: TGTGCCAGCAGTCTGAAACCTAGCGGGGGGTACGAGCAGTACGTC. It encodes CASSLKPSGGYEQYV. This chain links TRBV6-5 with TRBJ2-7; 11 bases are a match to TRBD2. Germline V gene lookup returns CDR1 MNHEY and CDR2 SVGAGI. CDR3 length: 15 amino acids. Unmatched junction bases numbered 7, after V lost 5 bases and J lost 4 bases.

This chain uses TRBV5-1 with TRBJ2-4; D unresolved. The CDR3 extends over 14 amino acids. V was clipped by 2 bases and J by 0 bases, with 6 bases between them. The germline V gene has CDR1 SGHRS and CDR2 YFSETQ. The CDR3 loop reads CASSLYPAKNIQYF. The CDR3 nucleotides are TGCGCCAGCAGCTTATATCCAGCCAAAAACATTCAGTACTTC.

This sequence joins TRBV19 and TRBJ2-5; 7 bases match TRBD1. J lost 5 bases, V lost 4 bases, and 10 bases had no gene match. CDR3 size: 15 residues. Per the germline V gene, CDR1 is LNHDA and CDR2 is SQIVND (reference sequence). The CDR3 nucleotides are TGTGCCAGTAGTACGGTTACAGGGGTGGGGGAGACCCAGTACTTC. Amino acid sequence: CASSTVTGVGETQYF.

V gene TRBV7-9 combines with J gene TRBJ1-4; D not resolved. The CDR3 is made up of 15 amino acids. Germline lookup yields CDR1 SEHNR and CDR2 FQNEAQ (reference sequence). Trimming cost V 0 bases and J 8 bases, with 13 bases left between them. CDR3: CASSLALSAEEKLFF. For the CDR3, the DNA is TGTGCCAGCAGCTTAGCGCTCTCTGCGGAAGAAAAACTGTTTTTT.

V usage is TRBV7-9 and J usage is TRBJ1-2, with 8 bases identical to TRBD1. Germline values: CDR1 SEHNR, CDR2 FQNEAQ (reference sequence). J gave up 4 bases and V 8 bases, and 6 bases lay outside the gene matches. The CDR3 is made up of 13 amino acids. In DNA, the CDR3 is TGTGCCAGCGGACAGGGATCGGGCTATGGCTACACCTTC. Translation gives CASGQGSGYGYTF.

The chain links TRBV5-1 to TRBJ2-3, with TRBD2 identical over 14 bases. This CDR3 region has 20 residues. The ends lost 7 bases at V and 2 bases at J; junction bases unmatched: 18. Germline CDR1 and CDR2: SGHRS and YFSETQ. The CDR3 DNA is TGCGCCAGCCAAACCCGGACTAGCGGGAGGTCCATAGCTGTCACAGATACGCAGTATTTT. Its protein product is CASQTRTSGRSIAVTDTQYF.

This chain uses TRBV15 with TRBJ2-1; no clear D gene. V was shortened by 4 bases and J by 0 bases, with 10 bases between the two germline ends. CDR1 is LNHNV and CDR2 is YYDKDF in the germline V gene (reference sequence). This CDR3 spans 15 amino acids. The CDR3 sequence: CATSILMSSYNEQFF. The CDR3 DNA reads TGTGCCACCAGCATTTTAATGAGCTCCTACAATGAGCAGTTCTTC.

The J gene is TRBJ2-5, the V gene TRBV18; 13 bases match TRBD2. The V and J ends lost 6 bases and 2 bases, in that order; junction bases with no gene match: 3. The CDR3 spans 15 residues. Germline V gives CDR1 KGHSH, CDR2 LQKENI. CDR3 residues: CASSRGLAGQETQYF. CDR3 nucleotide sequence: TGTGCCAGCTCCCGGGGACTAGCGGGGCAAGAGACCCAGTACTTC.

V gene TRBV19 combines with J gene TRBJ2-7; D might be TRBD1 (6 bases). This CDR3 is 11 amino acids long. Looked up from germline, CDR1 is LNHDA and CDR2 is SQIVND (reference sequence). V lost 9 bases, J lost 7 bases, and 13 bases lay in between. In DNA, the CDR3 is TGTGCCAGCGGGTGGGGGCTAGAGCAGTACTTC. It encodes CASGWGLEQYF.

CDR3 bases: TGTGCCAGCAGTCTCAGACGGACAACTAATGAAAAACTGTTTTTT. It is translated as CASSLRRTTNEKLFF. The V and J genes are TRBV28 and TRBJ1-4; D gene unclear. The germline V gene has CDR1 MDHEN and CDR2 SYDVKM. The CDR3 has 15 amino acids. Trimming stripped 5 bases from V and 0 bases from J, with 10 bases between.

The chain combines TRBV18 with TRBJ1-1; 9 bases fit TRBD1. The CDR3 has 13 residues. Germline trimming cut 3 bases from V and 11 bases from J; bases unmatched to any gene: 7. Germline-derived CDR1 and CDR2 are KGHSH and LQKENI. CDR3 coding DNA: TGTGCCAGCTCACCGGGGTTGACAGGGGGTGCTTTCTTT. Amino acid sequence: CASSPGLTGGAFF. The full variable domain, with the rest looked up from reference TRBV18 and TRBJ1-1, is NAGVMQNPRHLVRRRGQEARLRCSPMKGHSHVYWYRQLPEEGLKFMVYLQKENIIDESGMPKERFSAEFPKEGPSILRIQQVVRGDSAAYFCASSPGLTGGAFFGQGTRLTVV.

V usage is TRBV28 and J usage is TRBJ1-2, with D tentatively TRBD1 (6 bases). Trimming shortened V by 1 base and J by 14 bases, and 17 bases separated the two germline ends. The CDR3 is 13 residues long. Germline V lookup: CDR1 MDHEN, CDR2 SYDVKM. Written as DNA, the CDR3 is TGTGCCAGCAGTTTATCTATACCGGGGGCGCTGACCTTC. Translation gives CASSLSIPGALTF.

This chain uses TRBV2 with TRBJ2-1; a weak D match, TRBD1 (7 bases). This CDR3 comprises 13 residues. Germline lookup yields CDR1 SNHLY and CDR2 FYNNEI. Trimming took 6 bases from V and 3 from J, leaving 9 bases between them. The CDR3 DNA reads as TGTGCCAGCAGGCGGGACAGCTACAATGAGCAGTTCTTC. Its protein is CASRRDSYNEQFF.

V gene TRBV4-2 combines with J gene TRBJ1-1; D is undetermined. The CDR3 runs to 13 residues. Germline V gene sequence: CDR1 LGHNA, CDR2 YNFKEQ. V shed 1 base and J shed 3 bases, with 6 bases lying between them. The CDR3 here is CASSQAPDTEAFF. The CDR3 region has the DNA TGTGCCAGCAGCCAAGCACCTGACACTGAAGCTTTCTTT.

The table lists this clone with a count of one. V gene TRBV7-2 combines with J gene TRBJ2-5; TRBD1 agrees at 12 bases. In germline, CDR1 is SGHTA, CDR2 FQGNSA. The ends lost 5 bases at V and 3 bases at J; junction bases unmatched: 13. This CDR3 region has 18 residues. DNA for the CDR3: TGTGCCAGCAGCCTACTTAACCGGGGACAGGGGGCTAAAGAGACCCAGTACTTC. It encodes CASSLLNRGQGAKETQYF.

The chain combines TRBV28 with TRBJ1-2; tentative D call: TRBD1 (5 bases). V was cut by 4 bases and J by 8 bases, with 14 bases left in between. CDR1 is MDHEN and CDR2 is SYDVKM in the germline V gene. The CDR3 consists of 13 residues. The CDR3 protein is CASSSQAPGGYTF. CDR3 coding DNA: TGTGCCAGCAGTTCACAGGCTCCGGGGGGCTACACCTTC.

The rearrangement joins TRBV5-1 to TRBJ2-3; no reliable D call. This CDR3 region has 15 residues. V was trimmed by 4 bases and J by 1 base, leaving 13 bases between them. The germline CDR1 and CDR2 sequences are SGHRS and YFSETQ. In DNA form, the CDR3 reads TGCGCCAGCAGCGTGAGTAGTCCCCGCACAGATACGCAGTATTTT. As protein: CASSVSSPRTDTQYF.

The CDR3 loop reads CASSQVGLVTYNEQFF. The CDR3, as DNA: TGCGCCAGCAGCCAAGTAGGGTTGGTAACCTACAATGAGCAGTTCTTC. The chain employs TRBV4-1 and TRBJ2-1; D is unclear. V dropped 1 base and J dropped 2 bases, with 12 bases sitting between them. From germline, CDR1 is MGHRA and CDR2 YSYEKL. This CDR3 has 16 residues.